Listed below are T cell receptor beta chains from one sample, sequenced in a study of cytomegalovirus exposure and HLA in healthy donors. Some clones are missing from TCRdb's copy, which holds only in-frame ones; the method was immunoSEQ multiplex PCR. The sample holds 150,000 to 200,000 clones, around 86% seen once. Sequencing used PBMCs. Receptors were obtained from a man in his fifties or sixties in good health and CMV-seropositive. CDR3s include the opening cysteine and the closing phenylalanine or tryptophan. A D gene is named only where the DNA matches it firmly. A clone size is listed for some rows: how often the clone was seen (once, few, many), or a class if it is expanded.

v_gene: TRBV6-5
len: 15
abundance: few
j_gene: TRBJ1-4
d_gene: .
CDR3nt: TGTGCCAGCAGTTCGGGAAGCGGGCAGATTGAAAAACTGTTTTTT
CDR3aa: CASSSGSGQIEKLFF

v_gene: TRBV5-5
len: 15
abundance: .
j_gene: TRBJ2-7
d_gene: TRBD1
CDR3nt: TGTGCCAGCAGCCTCTCGACAGGGGATAACTACGAGCAGTACTTC
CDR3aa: CASSLSTGDNYEQYF

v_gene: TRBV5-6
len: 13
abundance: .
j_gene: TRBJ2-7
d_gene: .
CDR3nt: TGTGCCAGCAGCCCGCAGGGTTCCTACGAGCAGTACTTC
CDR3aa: CASSPQGSYEQYF

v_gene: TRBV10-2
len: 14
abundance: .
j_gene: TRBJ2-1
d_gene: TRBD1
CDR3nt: TGCGCCAGCATGACGGACAGGGGGTATCATGAGCAGTTCTTC
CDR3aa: CASMTDRGYHEQFF

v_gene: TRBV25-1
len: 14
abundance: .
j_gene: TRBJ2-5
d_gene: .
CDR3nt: TGTGCCAGCAGGACCAGGGGAGATGTAGAGACCCAGTACTTC
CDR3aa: CASRTRGDVETQYF

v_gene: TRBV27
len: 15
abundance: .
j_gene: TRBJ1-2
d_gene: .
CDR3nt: TGTGCCAGCAGTTTATCTGCGACAGGTAGCTATGGCTACACCTTC
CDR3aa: CASSLSATGSYGYTF

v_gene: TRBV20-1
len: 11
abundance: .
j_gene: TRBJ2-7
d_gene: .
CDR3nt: TGCAGTGCTAGGGGACACTACGAGCAGTACTTC
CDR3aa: CSARGHYEQYF

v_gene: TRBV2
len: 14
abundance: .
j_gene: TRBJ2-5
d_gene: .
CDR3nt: TGTGCCAGCAGTGATTTGGGGCTGTTGGAGACCCAGTACTTC
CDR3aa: CASSDLGLLETQYF

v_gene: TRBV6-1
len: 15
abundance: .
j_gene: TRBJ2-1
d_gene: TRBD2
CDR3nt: TGTGCCAGCAGGAAAAGACTAGCGGGGTACAATGAGCAGTTCTTC
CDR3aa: CASRKRLAGYNEQFF

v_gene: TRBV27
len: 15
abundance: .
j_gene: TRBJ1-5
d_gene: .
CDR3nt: TGTGCCAGCAGTTTGCAGGGTTCGAAGAATCAGCCCCAGCATTTT
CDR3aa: CASSLQGSKNQPQHF

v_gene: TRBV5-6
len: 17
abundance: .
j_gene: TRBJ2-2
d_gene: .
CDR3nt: TGTGCCAGCAGCACCGGGGACCTGACGGGACTGATCCGGGAGCTGTTTTTT
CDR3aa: CASSTGDLTGLIRELFF

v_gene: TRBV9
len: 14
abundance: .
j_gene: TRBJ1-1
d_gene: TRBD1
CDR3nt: TGTGCCAGCAGCGTGGGACAGGTGAACACTGAAGCTTTCTTT
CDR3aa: CASSVGQVNTEAFF

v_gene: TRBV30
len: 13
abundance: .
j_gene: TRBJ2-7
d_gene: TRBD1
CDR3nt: TGTGCCTGGACGGGACAGGTGCACTACGAGCAGTACTTC
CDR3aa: CAWTGQVHYEQYF

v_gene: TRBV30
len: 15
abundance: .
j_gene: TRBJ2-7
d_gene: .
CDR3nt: TGTGCCTGGAGAGCCTACGGAGGGCCCTCCTACGAGCAGTACTTC
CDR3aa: CAWRAYGGPSYEQYF

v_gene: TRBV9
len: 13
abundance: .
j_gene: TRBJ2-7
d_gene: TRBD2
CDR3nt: TGTGCCAGCAGCGTAAGCGGGAGTCACGAGCAGTACTTC
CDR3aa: CASSVSGSHEQYF

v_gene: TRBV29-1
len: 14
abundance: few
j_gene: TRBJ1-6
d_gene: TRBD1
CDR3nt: TGCAGCGTTAGGGAGGGACAGGTTAATTCACCCCTCCACTTT
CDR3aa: CSVREGQVNSPLHF

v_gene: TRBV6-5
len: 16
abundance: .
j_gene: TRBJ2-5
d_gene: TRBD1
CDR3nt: TGTGCCAGCAGTTACTCGGGGACAGGGCTACGAGAGACCCAGTACTTC
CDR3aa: CASSYSGTGLRETQYF

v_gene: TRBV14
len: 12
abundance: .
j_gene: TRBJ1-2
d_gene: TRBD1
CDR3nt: TGTGCCACTTCGGACAGGGCCTATGGCTACACCTTC
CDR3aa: CATSDRAYGYTF

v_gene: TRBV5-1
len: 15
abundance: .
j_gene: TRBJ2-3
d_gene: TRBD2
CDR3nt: TGCGCCAGCAGCTTACGGGGGGGCGAAACAGATACGCAGTATTTT
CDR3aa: CASSLRGGETDTQYF

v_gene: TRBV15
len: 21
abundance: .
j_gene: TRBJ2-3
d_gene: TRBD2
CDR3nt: TGTGCCACCAGCAGAGACCACTTGGGACTAGCGGGAGGCCTTAGCACAGATACGCAGTATTTT
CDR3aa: CATSRDHLGLAGGLSTDTQYF

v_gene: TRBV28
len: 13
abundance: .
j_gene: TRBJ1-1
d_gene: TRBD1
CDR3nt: TGTGCCAGCAGGAAAGGGGGCAGGACTGAAGCTTTCTTT
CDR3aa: CASRKGGRTEAFF

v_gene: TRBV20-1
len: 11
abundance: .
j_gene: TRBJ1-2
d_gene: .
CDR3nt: TGCAGTGTTTCCCAGACAGCTGGCTACACCTTC
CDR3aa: CSVSQTAGYTF

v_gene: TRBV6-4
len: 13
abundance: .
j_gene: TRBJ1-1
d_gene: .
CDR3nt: TGTGCCAGCAGTGAGCGGGTGAACACTGAAGCTTTCTTT
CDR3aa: CASSERVNTEAFF

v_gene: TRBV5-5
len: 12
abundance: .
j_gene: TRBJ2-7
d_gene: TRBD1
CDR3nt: TGTGCCAGCAGCCTCCGACAGGGTGCGGAGTACTTC
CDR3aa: CASSLRQGAEYF

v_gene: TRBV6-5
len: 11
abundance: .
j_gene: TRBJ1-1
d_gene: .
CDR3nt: TGTGCCAGCACCCGCCAGGGTAAGGCTTTCTTT
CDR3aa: CASTRQGKAFF

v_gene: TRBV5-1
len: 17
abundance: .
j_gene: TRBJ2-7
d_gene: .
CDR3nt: TGCGCCAGCAGCTTGGCCGGGTTAATTCCCGGTAGCTACGAGCAGTACTTC
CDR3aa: CASSLAGLIPGSYEQYF

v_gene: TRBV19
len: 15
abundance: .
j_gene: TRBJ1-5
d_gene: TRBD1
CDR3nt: TGTGCCACTATGGACAGGACGACTAGCAATCAGCCCCAGCATTTT
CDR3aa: CATMDRTTSNQPQHF

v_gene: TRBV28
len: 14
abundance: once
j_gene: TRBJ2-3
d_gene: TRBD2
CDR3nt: TGTGCCAGCTGTGGCGGGGGGGACGTGGATACGCAGTATTTT
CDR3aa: CASCGGGDVDTQYF

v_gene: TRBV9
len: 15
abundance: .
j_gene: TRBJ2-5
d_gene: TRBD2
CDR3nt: TGTGCCAGCAGCGTAGGAGATAGCGGGCGAGAGACCCAGTACTTC
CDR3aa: CASSVGDSGRETQYF

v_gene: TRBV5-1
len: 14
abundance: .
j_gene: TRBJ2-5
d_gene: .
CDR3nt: TGCGCCAGCAGCTTGATCGGGACACAAGAGACCCAGTACTTC
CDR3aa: CASSLIGTQETQYF

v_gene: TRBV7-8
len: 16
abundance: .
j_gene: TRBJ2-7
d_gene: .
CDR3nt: TGTGCCAGCAGCTTAGTAGTGCGGGGAGATAATTACGAGCAGTACTTC
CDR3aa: CASSLVVRGDNYEQYF

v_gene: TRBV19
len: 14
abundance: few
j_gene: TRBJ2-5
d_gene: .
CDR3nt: TGTGCCAGTAGTACCCTCCGGACAGAAGAGACCCAGTACTTC
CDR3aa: CASSTLRTEETQYF

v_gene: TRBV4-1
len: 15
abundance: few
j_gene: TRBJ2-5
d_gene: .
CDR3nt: TGCGCCAGCAGCCAAGCAGGTTCCCAGCCCATGGCCCAGTACTTC
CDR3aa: CASSQAGSQPMAQYF

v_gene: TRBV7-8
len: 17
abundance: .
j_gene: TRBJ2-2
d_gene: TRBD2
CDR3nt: TGTGCCAGCAGCCCGCGAACTAGCGGGAGCAGGACCGGGGAGCTGTTTTTT
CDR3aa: CASSPRTSGSRTGELFF

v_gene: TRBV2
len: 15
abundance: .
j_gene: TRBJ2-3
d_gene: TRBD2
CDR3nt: TGTGCCAGTGCGACTAGCGGGGGGCTGGCAGATACGCAGTATTTT
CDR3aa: CASATSGGLADTQYF

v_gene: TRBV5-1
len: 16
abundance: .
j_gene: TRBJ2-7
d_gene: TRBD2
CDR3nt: TGCGCCAGCAGCTTGAGCACTAGCGGGGGCTCCTACGAGCAGTACTTC
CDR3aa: CASSLSTSGGSYEQYF

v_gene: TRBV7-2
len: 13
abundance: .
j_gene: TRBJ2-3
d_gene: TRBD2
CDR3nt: TGTGCCAGCAGACCAGCGGGAGCAGATACGCAGTATTTT
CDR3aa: CASRPAGADTQYF

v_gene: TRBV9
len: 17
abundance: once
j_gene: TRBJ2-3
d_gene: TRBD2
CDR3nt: TGTGCCAGCAGCGTCAGAGGTCTAGCGGGCGGCACAGATACGCAGTATTTT
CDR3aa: CASSVRGLAGGTDTQYF

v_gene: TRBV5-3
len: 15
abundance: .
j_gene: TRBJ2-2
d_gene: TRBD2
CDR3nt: TGTGCCAGAAGCGGGCGGGGGGAAAACACCGGGGAGCTGTTTTTT
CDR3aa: CARSGRGENTGELFF

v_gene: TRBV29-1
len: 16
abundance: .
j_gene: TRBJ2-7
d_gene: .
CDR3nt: TGCAGCGTTGTTTCAAGGAGACTAGGGCCTCCCTACGAGCAGTACTTC
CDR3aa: CSVVSRRLGPPYEQYF

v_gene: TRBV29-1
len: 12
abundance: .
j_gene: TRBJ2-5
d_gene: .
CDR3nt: TGCAGCGCAAGCACAGGGTACCAGACCCAGTACTTC
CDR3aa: CSASTGYQTQYF

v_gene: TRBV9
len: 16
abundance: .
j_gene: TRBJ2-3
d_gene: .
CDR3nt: TGTGCCAGCAGCGTAGCAGGCCCCCAGCCTACAGATACGCAGTATTTT
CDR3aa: CASSVAGPQPTDTQYF

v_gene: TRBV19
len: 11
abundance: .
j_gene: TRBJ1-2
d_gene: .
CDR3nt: TGTGCCAGTAGCAGGGGTAGAGGCTACACCTTC
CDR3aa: CASSRGRGYTF

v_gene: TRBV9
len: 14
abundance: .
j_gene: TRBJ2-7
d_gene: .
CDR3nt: TGTGCCAGCAGCGTAGCCCCAGGTACCTACGAGCAGTACTTC
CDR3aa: CASSVAPGTYEQYF

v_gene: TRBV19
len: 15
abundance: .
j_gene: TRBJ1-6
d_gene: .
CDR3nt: TGTGCCAGTTCGGAGGGAGCCTCCTATAATTCACCCCTCCACTTT
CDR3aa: CASSEGASYNSPLHF

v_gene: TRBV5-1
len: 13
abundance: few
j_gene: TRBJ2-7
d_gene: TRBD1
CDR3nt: TGCGCCAGCAGCACGACAGGGGCCTACGAGCAGTACTTC
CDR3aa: CASSTTGAYEQYF

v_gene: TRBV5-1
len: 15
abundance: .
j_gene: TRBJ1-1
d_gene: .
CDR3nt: TGCGCCAGCAGCTTTATGACAGGCCAGAACACTGAGGCTTTCTTT
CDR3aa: CASSFMTGQNTEAFF

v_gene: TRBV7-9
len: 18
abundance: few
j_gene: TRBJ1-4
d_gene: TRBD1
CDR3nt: TGTGCCAGCAGCTTAAAAGTCTTGGTTCAGGGGGCCCATGAAAAACTGTTTTTT
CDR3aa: CASSLKVLVQGAHEKLFF

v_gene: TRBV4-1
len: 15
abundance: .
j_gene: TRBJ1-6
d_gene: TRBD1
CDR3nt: TGCGCCAGCAGCCACATACAGGGGTATAATTCACCCCTCCACTTT
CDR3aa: CASSHIQGYNSPLHF

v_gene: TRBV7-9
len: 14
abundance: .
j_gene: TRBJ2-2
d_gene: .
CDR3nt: TGTGCCAGCAGCTTAGTACAGAACACCGGGGAGCTGTTTTTT
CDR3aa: CASSLVQNTGELFF

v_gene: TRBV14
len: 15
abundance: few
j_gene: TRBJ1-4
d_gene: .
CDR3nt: TGTGCCAGCAGCCCCTCGTTGGGAGTCCGAGAAAAACTGTTTTTT
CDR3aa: CASSPSLGVREKLFF

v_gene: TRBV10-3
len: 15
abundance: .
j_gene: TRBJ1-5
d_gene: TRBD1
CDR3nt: TGTGCCATCAGCCTTGGGACAGGGGATAATCAGCCCCAGCATTTT
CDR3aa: CAISLGTGDNQPQHF

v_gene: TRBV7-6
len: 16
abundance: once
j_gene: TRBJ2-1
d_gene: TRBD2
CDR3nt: TGTGCCAGCAGCTTAGTTCTAGCGGGATACAACAATGAGCAGTTCTTC
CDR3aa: CASSLVLAGYNNEQFF

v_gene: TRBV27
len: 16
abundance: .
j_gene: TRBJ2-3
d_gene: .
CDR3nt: TGTGCCAGCAGTTCGGGACTCTGGAGAGACAAAGATACGCAGTATTTT
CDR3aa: CASSSGLWRDKDTQYF

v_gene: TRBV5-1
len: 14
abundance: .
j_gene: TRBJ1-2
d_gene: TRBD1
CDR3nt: TGCGCCAGCAGCCTCGGGACAGGGACGTTTGGCTACACCTTC
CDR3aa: CASSLGTGTFGYTF

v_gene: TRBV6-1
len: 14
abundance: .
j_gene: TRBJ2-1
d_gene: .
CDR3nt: TGTGCCAGCAGTGAGGCTGATTCCTACAATGAGCAGTTCTTC
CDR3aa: CASSEADSYNEQFF

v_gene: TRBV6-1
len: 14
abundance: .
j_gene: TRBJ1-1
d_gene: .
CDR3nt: TGTGCCAGCAGTGGTAGCGGAATGAACACTGAAGCTTTCTTT
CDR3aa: CASSGSGMNTEAFF

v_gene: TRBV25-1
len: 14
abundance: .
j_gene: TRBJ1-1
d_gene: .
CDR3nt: TGTGCCAGCAGTGAATATTCGGGAGTGACTGAAGCTTTCTTT
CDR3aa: CASSEYSGVTEAFF